One TCR beta chain is described in this entry. As yet, its antigen is unknown. Method: immunoSEQ multiplex PCR; TCRdb's copy keeps in-frame clones and lacks some. The repertoire holds roughly 15,000 clones, with 86% as singletons. Germline V gives CDR1 MRHNA, CDR2 SNTAGT. The CDR3 is 14 amino acids. The V and J ends lost 5 bases and 2 bases respectively, with 11 bases between them. The sample is drawn from a study of OX40 agonist ivuxolimab in advanced cancers. Overall study context: Ivuxolimab, an agonistic anti-OX40 (CD134) antibody, was given to patients. Patients received ivuxolimab, an intravenous treatment, every 2 weeks at 0.01 to 10 mg/kg.

Study observations and caveats: Some of the nonresponding patients also showed low levels of normalized T-cell clonal expansion.

Peripheral blood came from all dose cohorts at three timepoints. J is TRBJ2-3 and V is TRBV6-4; D gene uncertain. The sample consisted of CD4+ or CD8+ T cells sorted from blood, taken in a trial of the OX40 agonist ivuxolimab. This receptor was obtained from an adult with an advanced solid tumor such as melanoma, head and neck, liver or kidney cancer. The CDR3 here is CASSTDPYTDTQYF. CDR3 nucleotides: TGTGCCAGCAGTACCGATCCTTACACAGATACGCAGTATTTT.